This is a list of T cell receptor beta chains from one sample in a study of shared clonotypes between healthy human individuals. Repertoires were generated with immunoSEQ multiplex PCR, while TCRdb's copy carries only in-frame clones and drops some. The data contain some 380,000 clones, about 96% of them singletons. Sample: memory CD8+ T cells sorted from blood. The receptors were gathered from a man aged 25 to 40 in good health. Each CDR3 is given with its conserved first and last residue. D genes are given only for firm matches. Size is omitted from some rows. Given values are once, few, many or a class for expanded clones.

j_gene: TRBJ2-7
d_gene: -
abundance: -
v_gene: TRBV6-5
CDR3aa: CASTRLIWQYF
CDR3nt: TGTGCCAGCACCAGACTTATTTGGCAGTACTTC

j_gene: TRBJ2-3
d_gene: TRBD2
abundance: -
v_gene: TRBV5-1
CDR3aa: CASCFGLAGVTDTQYF
CDR3nt: TGCGCCAGCTGTTTCGGACTAGCGGGAGTAACAGATACGCAGTATTTT

j_gene: TRBJ2-1
d_gene: TRBD1
abundance: -
v_gene: TRBV28
CDR3aa: CASSTPDRVAYNEQFF
CDR3nt: TGTGCCAGCAGTACCCCGGACAGGGTGGCCTACAATGAGCAGTTCTTC

j_gene: TRBJ2-7
d_gene: -
abundance: -
v_gene: TRBV23-1
CDR3aa: CASSQSSGVPYEQYF
CDR3nt: TGCGCCAGCAGTCAATCTTCGGGGGTGCCCTACGAGCAGTACTTC

j_gene: TRBJ2-5
d_gene: -
abundance: -
v_gene: TRBV7-9
CDR3aa: CASSLWNSGQETQYF
CDR3nt: TGTGCCAGCAGCTTGTGGAATAGCGGCCAAGAGACCCAGTACTTC

j_gene: TRBJ1-1
d_gene: -
abundance: -
v_gene: TRBV5-1
CDR3aa: CASSPAGPWVRAFF
CDR3nt: TGCGCCAGCAGCCCGGCGGGCCCCTGGGTTCGAGCTTTCTTT

j_gene: TRBJ2-1
d_gene: -
abundance: -
v_gene: TRBV18
CDR3aa: CASSPRTYNEQFF
CDR3nt: TGTGCCAGCTCACCACGTACTTACAATGAGCAGTTCTTC

j_gene: TRBJ2-3
d_gene: -
abundance: -
v_gene: TRBV7-2
CDR3aa: CASSLGGADTQYF
CDR3nt: TGTGCCAGCAGCTTAGGGGGAGCAGATACGCAGTATTTT

j_gene: TRBJ2-3
d_gene: TRBD2
abundance: -
v_gene: TRBV4-2
CDR3aa: CASSQARLMGLATLTDTQYF
CDR3nt: TGTGCCAGCAGCCAAGCTCGTCTGATGGGACTAGCGACCCTCACAGATACGCAGTATTTT

j_gene: TRBJ2-2
d_gene: -
abundance: once
v_gene: TRBV18
CDR3aa: CASSPRQPSNTGELFF
CDR3nt: TGTGCCAGCTCACCACGACAGCCTTCGAACACCGGGGAGCTGTTTTTT

j_gene: TRBJ2-3
d_gene: TRBD2
abundance: -
v_gene: TRBV5-4
CDR3aa: CASSSSTSRLDTQYF
CDR3nt: TGTGCCAGCAGCTCCTCGACTAGCCGCTTGGATACGCAGTATTTT

j_gene: TRBJ1-1
d_gene: -
abundance: -
v_gene: TRBV7-9
CDR3aa: CASSLGWDSARAAEAFF
CDR3nt: TGTGCCAGCAGCTTAGGATGGGATTCGGCGAGGGCAGCTGAAGCTTTCTTT

j_gene: TRBJ2-5
d_gene: -
abundance: -
v_gene: TRBV5-8
CDR3aa: CASSLRSGETQYF
CDR3nt: TGTGCCAGCAGCTTGAGGAGTGGAGAGACCCAGTACTTC

j_gene: TRBJ2-7
d_gene: TRBD1
abundance: once
v_gene: TRBV10-3
CDR3aa: CAIRGGQGFYEQYF
CDR3nt: TGTGCCATCAGAGGGGGACAGGGGTTCTACGAGCAGTACTTC

j_gene: TRBJ2-5
d_gene: TRBD2
abundance: -
v_gene: TRBV2
CDR3aa: CASSHSGRALGETQYF
CDR3nt: TGTGCCAGCTCCCATAGCGGGAGGGCCTTGGGTGAGACCCAGTACTTC

j_gene: TRBJ2-5
d_gene: TRBD2
abundance: -
v_gene: TRBV19
CDR3aa: CASSNRAGTETQYF
CDR3nt: TGTGCCAGTAGTAACCGAGCGGGAACGGAGACCCAGTACTTC

j_gene: TRBJ2-3
d_gene: -
abundance: once
v_gene: TRBV19
CDR3aa: CASRAPTADTQYF
CDR3nt: TGTGCCAGTAGGGCCCCTACGGCGGATACGCAGTATTTT

j_gene: TRBJ2-7
d_gene: -
abundance: -
v_gene: TRBV27
CDR3aa: CASRPGTPTYEQYF
CDR3nt: TGTGCCAGCAGGCCCGGGACACCAACCTACGAGCAGTACTTC

j_gene: TRBJ2-1
d_gene: -
abundance: -
v_gene: TRBV7-3
CDR3aa: CASSLFTSTEQFF
CDR3nt: TGTGCCAGCAGCTTATTCACGAGCACCGAGCAGTTCTTC

j_gene: TRBJ2-5
d_gene: TRBD2
abundance: -
v_gene: TRBV5-1
CDR3aa: CASSLNLAGGPGETQYF
CDR3nt: TGCGCCAGCAGCTTGAATCTAGCGGGAGGGCCGGGGGAGACCCAGTACTTC

j_gene: TRBJ2-1
d_gene: -
abundance: -
v_gene: TRBV5-4
CDR3aa: CASSPEAFRYNEQFF
CDR3nt: TGTGCCAGCAGCCCGGAGGCCTTTAGGTACAATGAGCAGTTCTTC

j_gene: TRBJ2-3
d_gene: TRBD2
abundance: -
v_gene: TRBV5-6
CDR3aa: CASSLGAGVADTQYF
CDR3nt: TGTGCCAGCAGCTTGGGTGCGGGGGTAGCAGATACGCAGTATTTT

j_gene: TRBJ2-7
d_gene: -
abundance: -
v_gene: TRBV7-9
CDR3aa: CASSLGLASYEQYF
CDR3nt: TGTGCCAGCAGCTTAGGGCTAGCCTCCTACGAGCAGTACTTC

j_gene: TRBJ1-3
d_gene: -
abundance: -
v_gene: TRBV7-9
CDR3aa: CASKDGNGNTIYF
CDR3nt: TGTGCCAGCAAGGACGGCAATGGAAACACCATATATTTT

j_gene: TRBJ1-1
d_gene: TRBD1
abundance: -
v_gene: TRBV27
CDR3aa: CASSLRTGGTEAFF
CDR3nt: TGTGCCAGCAGTTTACGGACAGGGGGCACTGAAGCTTTCTTT

j_gene: TRBJ1-2
d_gene: TRBD1
abundance: -
v_gene: TRBV4-2
CDR3aa: CASSQDGTGDTF
CDR3nt: TGTGCCAGCAGCCAAGATGGGACAGGGGACACCTTC

j_gene: TRBJ2-7
d_gene: -
abundance: few
v_gene: TRBV5-6
CDR3aa: CASSLVPGQQYF
CDR3nt: TGTGCCAGCAGCTTGGTACCGGGACAGCAGTACTTC

j_gene: TRBJ2-3
d_gene: -
abundance: few
v_gene: TRBV7-9
CDR3aa: CASSLETDTQYF
CDR3nt: TGTGCCAGCAGCTTAGAGACAGATACGCAGTATTTT

j_gene: TRBJ1-1
d_gene: TRBD1
abundance: -
v_gene: TRBV2
CDR3aa: CASKADRGNTEAFF
CDR3nt: TGTGCCAGCAAGGCAGACAGGGGCAACACTGAAGCTTTCTTT

j_gene: TRBJ2-7
d_gene: TRBD1
abundance: once
v_gene: TRBV7-2
CDR3aa: CASSSYPMTGSYEQYF
CDR3nt: TGTGCCAGCAGCTCCTACCCGATGACAGGGTCCTACGAGCAGTACTTC

j_gene: TRBJ1-5
d_gene: TRBD1
abundance: -
v_gene: TRBV6-1
CDR3aa: CASRSGTGLNQPQHF
CDR3nt: TGTGCCAGTCGCTCCGGGACAGGGCTCAATCAGCCCCAGCATTTT

j_gene: TRBJ1-1
d_gene: -
abundance: -
v_gene: TRBV6-5
CDR3aa: CASSTGRLLNTEAFF
CDR3nt: TGTGCCAGCAGCACGGGACGGCTCTTGAACACTGAAGCTTTCTTT